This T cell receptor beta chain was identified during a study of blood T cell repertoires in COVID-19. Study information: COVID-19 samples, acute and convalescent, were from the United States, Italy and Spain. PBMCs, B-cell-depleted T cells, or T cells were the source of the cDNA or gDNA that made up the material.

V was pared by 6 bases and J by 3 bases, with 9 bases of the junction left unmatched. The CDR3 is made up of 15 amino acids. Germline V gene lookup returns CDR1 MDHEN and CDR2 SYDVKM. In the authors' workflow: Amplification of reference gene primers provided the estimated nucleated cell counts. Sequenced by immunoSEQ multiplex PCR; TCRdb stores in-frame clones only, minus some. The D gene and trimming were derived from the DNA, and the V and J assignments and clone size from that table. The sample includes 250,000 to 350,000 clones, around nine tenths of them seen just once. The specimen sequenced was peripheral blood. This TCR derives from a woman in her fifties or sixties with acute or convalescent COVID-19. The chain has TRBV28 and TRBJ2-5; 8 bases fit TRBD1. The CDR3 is CASRTRQGAKETQYF. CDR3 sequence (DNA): TGTGCCAGCAGGACTCGGCAGGGGGCGAAAGAGACCCAGTACTTC.